The next 17 T cell receptor beta chains were all read from a single sample in a study of blood T cell repertoires in COVID-19. TCRdb's table, derived via immunoSEQ multiplex PCR, lists solely in-frame clones and lacks some. The sample includes fewer than 300,000 clones, 85% of them seen just once. Sequenced material: peripheral blood. Receptor source: a human donor in a cohort sampled during active COVID-19.

This clone was observed a few times. The V gene is TRBV11-2, the J gene TRBJ2-5; 8 positions match TRBD1. V was clipped by 2 bases and J by 7 bases; unmatched bases: 12. The CDR3 is made up of 16 amino acids. Looked up from germline, CDR1 is SGHAT and CDR2 is FQNNGV. The CDR3 reads CASSLSRQGRTVTQYF. CDR3 bases: TGTGCCAGCAGCTTAAGTAGACAGGGGAGGACGGTGACCCAGTACTTC. Supplemented by reference TRBV11-2 and TRBJ2-5, the full variable domain reads EAGVAQSPRYKIIEKRQSVAFWCNPISGHATLYWYQQILGQGPKLLIQFQNNGVVDDSQLPKDRFSAERLKGVDSTLKIQPAKLEDSAVYLCASSLSRQGRTVTQYFGPGTRLLVL.

This clone came up a few times. The rearrangement joins TRBV4-1 to TRBJ2-1; 8 bases are a match to TRBD2. V was pared by 2 bases and J by 7 bases, with 7 bases of the junction left unmatched. The length of the CDR3 is 15 residues. The germline CDR1 and CDR2 sequences are MGHRA and YSYEKL. CDR3 sequence: CASSQNSGIWNEQFF. Written as DNA, the CDR3 is TGCGCCAGCAGCCAAAATAGCGGGATATGGAATGAGCAGTTCTTC.

The chain couples TRBV10-3 to TRBJ2-7; D is possibly TRBD2 (7 bases). V was trimmed by 5 bases and J by 4 bases, leaving 24 bases between them. The CDR3 runs 17 residues. The germline gives CDR1 ENHRY, CDR2 SYGVKD. The CDR3 region has the DNA TGTGCCATCAGTAGGGGGGGGAGAGGTCTAGCGGAATACGAGCAGTACTTC. Its translation is CAISRGGRGLAEYEQYF.

The chain employs TRBV6-2 or TRBV6-3 and TRBJ2-5, with D maybe TRBD1 (6 bases). Germline V gene lookup returns CDR1 MNHEY and CDR2 SVGEGT. Deletions cut 3 bases from V and 10 bases from J, with 18 bases between. The CDR3 is 14 residues long. CDR3 bases: TGTGCCAGCAGTTATGCCGGACAAGGGGGTTACCAGTACTTC. This sequence encodes CASSYAGQGGYQYF.

The chain joins TRBV28 to TRBJ1-6, with D possibly being TRBD1 (5 bases). V was trimmed by 6 bases and J by 5 bases, leaving 8 bases between them. This CDR3 is 13 amino acids long. Germline V gene lookup returns CDR1 MDHEN and CDR2 SYDVKM. The CDR3 DNA reads as TGTGCCAGCAGGACAGTACATAATTCACCCCTCCACTTT. Translating it yields CASRTVHNSPLHF.

As for this clone: This sample also contains other DNA sequences that code for the same CDR3. The genes are TRBV11-2 and TRBJ1-1, with 8 bases that match TRBD1. The CDR3 consists of 14 residues. Germline values: CDR1 SGHAT, CDR2 FQNNGV. The V segment lost 5 bases and the J segment 2 bases; nucleotides outside the gene matches: 4. CDR3 nucleotide sequence: TGTGCCAGCAGCCTCGGGACAGGAAACACTGAAGCTTTCTTT. Protein sequence: CASSLGTGNTEAFF.

This chain joins TRBV12-3 or TRBV12-4 and TRBJ2-5; TRBD1 is a possible D gene (5 bases). V was clipped by 4 bases and J by 5 bases, with 8 bases between them. The CDR3 consists of 12 residues. CDR3 loop: CASSSGIETQYF. CDR3 in DNA: TGTGCCAGCAGTTCAGGGATCGAGACCCAGTACTTC.

The chain recombines TRBV5-5 with TRBJ1-5; no firm D call. Germline assignment: CDR1 SGHKS and CDR2 YYEKEE (reference sequence). The ends were cut back, 0 bases at V and 1 base at J, with 5 bases in the middle. The CDR3 spans 14 residues. CDR3 coding DNA: TGTGCCAGCAGCTTGGAGACAAGCAATCAGCCCCAGCATTTT. It yields the protein CASSLETSNQPQHF.

The chain is built from TRBV4-1 and TRBJ1-4, with D perhaps matching TRBD1 (6 bases). CDR3 length: 16 amino acids. From germline, CDR1 is MGHRA and CDR2 YSYEKL. V was pared by 2 bases and J by 4 bases, with 14 bases between. The CDR3 reads CASSQSGAGDNEKLFF. The CDR3 nucleotides read TGCGCCAGCAGCCAAAGTGGGGCAGGGGATAATGAAAAACTGTTTTTT.

This clone was observed a single time. This chain joins TRBV9 and TRBJ2-1; D might be TRBD2 (5 bases). The CDR3 consists of 15 residues. Germline CDR1 and CDR2: SGDLS and YYNGEE. V shed 2 bases and J shed 4 bases, with 13 bases lying between them. The CDR3 sequence is CASSVSEGHYNEQFF. CDR3 DNA: TGTGCCAGCAGCGTGAGCGAGGGCCATTACAATGAGCAGTTCTTC.

This chain connects TRBV18 to TRBJ1-1; D unresolved. Trimming took 4 bases from V and 3 from J, leaving 12 bases between them. The CDR3 covers 14 residues. Germline V lookup: CDR1 KGHSH, CDR2 LQKENI. This CDR3 reads CASSRHAQDTEAFF. CDR3 nucleotide sequence: TGTGCCAGCTCACGTCACGCGCAGGACACTGAAGCTTTCTTT.

The chain recombines TRBV25-1 with TRBJ1-3; D is possibly TRBD1 (6 bases). Germline V gene lookup returns CDR1 MGHDK and CDR2 SYGVNS. Trimming left V 3 bases short and J 3 bases short, with 15 bases between. The CDR3 totals 16 residues. CDR3 in amino acids: CASSEHRQANGNTIYF. The CDR3 DNA reads TGTGCCAGCAGTGAGCACAGACAGGCTAATGGAAACACCATATATTTT.

The V and J genes are TRBV28 and TRBJ1-3; 9 bases map to TRBD1. The CDR3 loop spans 17 amino acids. Germline V lookup: CDR1 MDHEN, CDR2 SYDVKM. Trimming took 6 bases from V and 2 from J; bases not matched to a gene: 11. The CDR3 here is CASSSYGQGKAGNTIYF. The CDR3 coding sequence is TGTGCCAGCAGCAGTTATGGACAGGGGAAGGCTGGAAACACCATATATTTT.

This chain uses TRBV10-3 with TRBJ1-2, with D unclear. CDR3 length: 14 amino acids. Trimming left V 7 bases short and J 3 bases short, with 15 bases between. The germline V gene has CDR1 ENHRY and CDR2 SYGVKD. In DNA, the CDR3 is TGTGCCATCAAACCCAGAAACACCGACTATGGCTACACCTTC. Its translation: CAIKPRNTDYGYTF.

This clone has just one count. The chain uses TRBV5-1 and TRBJ2-7, with TRBD1 matching over 9 bases. CDR1 is SGHRS, CDR2 YFSETQ, per germline. The CDR3 covers 16 residues. V gave up 4 bases and J gave up 3 bases; unmatched junction bases: 11. The CDR3 nucleotides read TGCGCCAGCAGCATTTGGACAGGGGCTGAATTCTACGAGCAGTACTTC. It is translated as CASSIWTGAEFYEQYF.

This chain connects TRBV5-1 to TRBJ2-5, with TRBD2 matching over 9 bases. Germline assignment: CDR1 SGHRS and CDR2 YFSETQ. The CDR3 is 14 amino acids. Trimming took 5 bases from V and 5 from J; bases not matched to a gene: 7. CDR3 sequence: CASRREGLTETQYF. The CDR3 nucleotides are TGCGCCAGCAGGCGGGAGGGCCTTACGGAGACCCAGTACTTC.

The chain combines TRBV3-1 (or the pseudogene TRBV3-2) with TRBJ1-4; 7 bases align to TRBD1. The CDR3 has 14 amino acids. Trimming cost V 4 bases and J 8 bases; bases outside gene matches: 7. Germline values: CDR1 LGHDT, CDR2 YNNKEL (reference sequence). The CDR3, as DNA: TGTGCCAGCAGCCTCGGGACAGCTAGAGAAAAACTGTTTTTT. Its translation: CASSLGTAREKLFF.